Listed below are T cell receptor beta chains from one sample, sequenced in a study of CD8+CD57+ T cells in acquired aplastic anemia. TCRdb recomputed calls from the reads with MiXCR, one row per CDR3 protein. The sample lists 350,000 to 450,000 distinct CDR3 sequences, under 80% seen once, with 3.5% to 4.5% in the top ten. The material sequenced was sorted CD4+, CD8+, or CD8+CD57+ T cells (not recorded which) from PBMCs. These receptors originate from a human donor in good health, serving as a control. Both conserved end residues are part of each CDR3. Fields, in order: clone size, J gene, CDR3 length, V gene, D gene, CDR3 protein, CDR3 DNA. A D gene is named only where the DNA matches it firmly. Clone size is not always given. Where it is, it says once, few, many or a class for expanded clones.

>-|TRBJ2-5|13|TRBV20-1|-
CSARDVAQETQYF
TGCAGTGCTAGAGATGTGGCACAAGAGACCCAGTACTTC
>many|TRBJ1-2|15|TRBV11-2|-
CASSLDGTSLFGYTF
TGTGCCAGCAGCTTAGATGGGACGTCCCTCTTTGGCTACACCTTC
>-|TRBJ2-7|16|TRBV7-2|-
CASSSSPSTFTHEQYF
TGTGCCAGCAGCTCATCCCCGAGCACATTTACGCACGAGCAGTACTTC
>once|TRBJ1-6|17|TRBV5-1|-
CASSVNGHSAYNSPLHF
TGCGCCAGCAGCGTGAACGGACATTCGGCCTATAATTCACCCCTCCACTTT
>many|TRBJ1-2|11|TRBV10-3|-
CAIYRGDGYTF
TGTGCCATCTACAGAGGAGATGGCTACACCTTC
>-|TRBJ1-6|14|TRBV7-8|-
CASSLGPENAQTHF
TGTGCCAGCAGCTTAGGGCCGGAAAATGCACAGACCCACTTT
>-|TRBJ1-2|13|TRBV7-3|-
CASSLAEIRGFLF
TGTGCCAGCAGTTTGGCGGAGATACGGGGCTTTTTGTTC
>many|TRBJ1-1|14|TRBV7-2|TRBD1
CASSSGQGPTEAFF
TGTGCCAGCAGCTCCGGACAGGGACCCACTGAAGCTTTCTTT
>many|TRBJ1-1|12|TRBV10-3|-
CAIRDPNTEAFF
TGTGCCATTCGAGACCCGAACACTGAAGCTTTCTTT
>-|TRBJ2-7|15|TRBV7-9|-
CASSLRGLEIYEQYF
TGTGCCAGCAGCTTAAGGGGACTTGAAATCTACGAGCAGTACTTC
>many|TRBJ1-5|16|TRBV6-2/TRBV6-3|TRBD1
CASSPGTGYSNQPQHF
TGTGCCAGCAGCCCCGGGACAGGCTATAGCAATCAGCCCCAGCATTTT
>-|TRBJ2-3|13|TRBV7-2|-
CALGTRVPDTQYF
TGTGCCCTCGGGACCCGAGTGCCAGATACGCAGTATTTT
>-|TRBJ1-2|11|TRBV20-1|-
CSASTGGGYTF
TGCAGTGCTAGCACGGGGGGGGGCTACACCTTC
>-|TRBJ1-1|13|TRBV7-2|-
CASSGWENTEAFF
TGTGCCAGCAGCGGGTGGGAGAACACTGAAGCTTTCTTT
>-|TRBJ2-7|14|TRBV9|TRBD2
CASSVGLAGASYDF
TGTGCCAGCAGCGTCGGACTAGCGGGGGCGTCCTACGACTTC
>-|TRBJ1-1|15|TRBV29-1|-
CSARRNPQGSTEAFF
TGCAGCGCCCGCCGTAATCCCCAGGGGAGCACTGAAGCTTTCTTT
>-|TRBJ2-7|15|TRBV7-3|TRBD2
CASSFASGGAGEQYF
TGTGCCAGCAGCTTTGCTAGCGGGGGGGCCGGCGAGCAGTACTTC
>many|TRBJ1-3|18|TRBV4-3|TRBD1
CASSQVPGQGMAGNTIYF
TGCGCCAGCAGCCAGGTCCCGGGACAGGGTATGGCTGGAAACACCATATATTTT
>-|TRBJ1-3|13|TRBV9|-
CASSWDRSNTIYF
TGTGCCAGCAGCTGGGACCGCTCGAACACCATATATTTT
>-|TRBJ1-2|15|TRBV5-1|-
CASSLATGDRYGYTF
TGTGCCAGCAGCTTGGCGACGGGCGATCGGTATGGCTACACCTTC
>-|TRBJ1-6|16|TRBV12-3/TRBV12-4|-
CASSLKGRSYSSPLHF
TGTGCCAGCAGTTTAAAGGGGCGTTCCTATAGTTCACCCCTCCACTTT
>-|TRBJ2-5|13|TRBV2|-
CASKQTGAETQYF
TGCGCCAGCAAGCAGACGGGGGCCGAGACGCAGTATTTC